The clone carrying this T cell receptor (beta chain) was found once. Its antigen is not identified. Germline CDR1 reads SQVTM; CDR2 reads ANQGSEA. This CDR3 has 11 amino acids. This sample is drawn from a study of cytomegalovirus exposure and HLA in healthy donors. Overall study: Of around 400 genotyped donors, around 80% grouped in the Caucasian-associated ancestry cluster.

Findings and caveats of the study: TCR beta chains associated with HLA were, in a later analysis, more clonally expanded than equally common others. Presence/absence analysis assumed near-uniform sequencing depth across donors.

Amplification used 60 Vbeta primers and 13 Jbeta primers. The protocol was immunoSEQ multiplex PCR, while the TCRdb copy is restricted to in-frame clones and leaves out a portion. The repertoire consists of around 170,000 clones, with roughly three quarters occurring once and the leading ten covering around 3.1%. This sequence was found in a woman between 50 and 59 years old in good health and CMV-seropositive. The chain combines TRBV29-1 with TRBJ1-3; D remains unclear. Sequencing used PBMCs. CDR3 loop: CSSHSGNTIYF. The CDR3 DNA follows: TGCAGTAGCCACTCTGGAAACACCATATATTTT.